This TCR beta chain was captured by sequencing in a study of cytomegalovirus exposure and HLA in healthy donors. General observations from the study: Most likely, a cluster of highly shared sequence variants arose as a sequencing artifact. In vitro testing confirmed a few CMV-associated chains as specific for CMV antigens. Earlier findings revealed that most TCR beta V segments proved productive either about 90% or about 30% of the time.

Use of 60 Vbeta and 13 Jbeta primers characterized the PCR. TCRdb's table, derived via immunoSEQ multiplex PCR, lists solely in-frame clones and lacks some. The data show more than 200,000 clones, with around 85% seen just once and around 1.4% held by the top ten. All the people who gave samples were healthy bone marrow donors. Worth noting for this clone: Its antigen remains unknown.

The receptor comes from a human donor in good health. Sequenced material: PBMCs.

As DNA, the CDR3 is TGTGCCAGCACCCCATTGGAGGATCACTATGGCTACACCTTC. Its translation: CASTPLEDHYGYTF. The chain carries TRBV7-9 and TRBJ1-2; D gene unclear. Trimming took 7 bases from V and 3 from J, leaving 15 bases between them. From germline, CDR1 is SEHNR and CDR2 FQNEAQ (reference sequence). The CDR3 length is 14 residues.